Below are 8 T cell receptor beta chains sequenced from a single sample in a study of CD8 T cells in ankylosing spondylitis. Study-wide results and caveats: A motif of seven or eight highly homologous TCR beta variants was seen as apparently characteristic of ankylosing spondylitis blood.

Their cognate antigens are unknown. TCRdb fed the 5' RACE reads into MiXCR, producing one record per CDR3 protein. This table holds about 540,000 distinct CDR3 sequences, approximately 11% found once. The source material was blood, either unsorted or a sorted T cell fraction (not recorded which). The source is a male donor with ankylosing spondylitis.

This clonotype was found a few times. The rearrangement uses TRBV20-1 and TRBJ1-1, with D possibly TRBD1 on 6 matching bases. Germline CDR1 is DFQATT and CDR2 is SNEGSKA (reference sequence). The CDR3 contains 13 residues. CDR3 amino acids: CRAAQGQNTEAFF. CDR3 nucleotides: TGCAGGGCCGCACAGGGTCAGAACACTGAAGCTTTCTTT.

This clonotype occurred a few times. The rearrangement uses TRBV9 and TRBJ1-5; D is ambiguous. Germline V gene data show CDR1 as SGDLS and CDR2 as YYNGEE. The ends were cut back, 0 bases at V and 0 bases at J, with 7 bases in the middle. This CDR3 contains 15 residues. In DNA form, the CDR3 reads TGTGCCAGCAGCGTAGGGGCAAATAGCAATCAGCCCCAGCATTTT. It yields the protein CASSVGANSNQPQHF.

This clonotype was seen at least ten times. The CDR3, as DNA: TGCGCCAGCAGCCGGGGGGGAGCGCAGAATGAGCAGTTCTTC. Amino acid sequence: CASSRGGAQNEQFF. The V and J genes are TRBV5-1 and TRBJ2-1; 8 bases line up with TRBD2. V was pared by 4 bases and J by 7 bases, with 7 bases of the junction left unmatched. The germline gives CDR1 SGHRS, CDR2 YFSETQ. This CDR3 spans 14 amino acids.

This clonotype was counted ten times or more. V is TRBV20-1 and J is TRBJ2-7, with a possible D match to TRBD2 (5 bases). The CDR3 totals 12 residues. V was clipped by 5 bases and J by 7 bases, with 15 bases between them. Germline CDR1 DFQATT, CDR2 SNEGSKA (reference sequence). The CDR3 loop is CSAPQLVEEQYF. CDR3 nucleotides: TGCAGTGCTCCGCAACTAGTCGAGGAGCAGTACTTC.

This chain uses TRBV5-5 with TRBJ2-4; no reliable D call. Trimming removed 2 bases at V and 13 bases at J, with 10 bases between. The CDR3 is 11 residues long. Germline V gene data show CDR1 as SGHKS and CDR2 as YYEKEE (reference sequence). As DNA, the CDR3 is TGTGCCAGCAGCTTTGATCGAGTACAGTACTTC. Its translation is CASSFDRVQYF. Full variable domain (missing parts from reference TRBV5-5 and TRBJ2-4): DAGVTQSPTHLIKTRGQQVTLRCSPISGHKSVSWYQQVLGQGPQFIFQYYEKEERGRGNFPDRFSARQFPNYSSELNVNALLLGDSALYLCASSFDRVQYFGAGTRLSVL.

This clonotype was counted many times. The rearrangement joins TRBV24-1 to TRBJ2-2; TRBD2 aligns across 8 bases. CDR3 length: 17 residues. V was clipped by 4 bases and J by 2 bases; unmatched bases: 8. Per germline, CDR1 KGHDR and CDR2 SFDVKD. CDR3 in DNA: TGTGCCACCAGTGACCCGAGCGGGAGTGGTAACACCGGGGAGCTGTTTTTT. As protein: CATSDPSGSGNTGELFF.

This clonotype was observed a handful of times. The chain carries TRBV12-3 or TRBV12-4 and TRBJ2-7, with D possibly TRBD1 on 6 matching bases. V was shortened by 1 base and J by 2 bases, with 15 bases between the two germline ends. The CDR3 has 16 residues. The CDR3 region has the DNA TGTGCCAGCAGTTTAGTTCACAGGGCCTTCACCTACGAGCAGTACGTC. It yields the protein CASSLVHRAFTYEQYV.

J is TRBJ2-3 and V is TRBV5-6, with D possibly being TRBD1 (5 bases). In germline, CDR1 is SGHDT, CDR2 YYEEEE. The CDR3 is 15 amino acids. V lost 1 base and J lost 7, with 16 bases in between. CDR3 loop: CASSLTSGFSYTQYF. The CDR3 nucleotides are TGTGCCAGCAGCTTGACGTCAGGGTTTAGTTATACGCAGTATTTT.